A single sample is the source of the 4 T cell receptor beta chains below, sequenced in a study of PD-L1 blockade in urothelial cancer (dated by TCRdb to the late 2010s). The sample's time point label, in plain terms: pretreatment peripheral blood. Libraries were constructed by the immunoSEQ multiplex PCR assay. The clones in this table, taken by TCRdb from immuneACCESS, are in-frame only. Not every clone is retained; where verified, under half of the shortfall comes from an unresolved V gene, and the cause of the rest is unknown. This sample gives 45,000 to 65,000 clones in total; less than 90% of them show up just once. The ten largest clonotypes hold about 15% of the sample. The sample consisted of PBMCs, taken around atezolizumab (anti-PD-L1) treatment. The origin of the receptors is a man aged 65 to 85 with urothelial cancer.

Here the CDR3 reads CASSQEMSSGRRVATYNEQFF. The CDR3 nucleotides are TGTGCCAGCAGCCAAGAGATGTCTAGCGGGAGGAGGGTGGCTACCTACAATGAGCAGTTCTTC. The rearrangement uses TRBV4-2 and TRBJ2-1, with TRBD2 matching 11 bases. J lost 2 bases, V lost 0 bases, and 15 bases had no gene match. CDR3 length equals 21 residues. Germline V gene sequence: CDR1 LGHNA, CDR2 YNFKEQ.

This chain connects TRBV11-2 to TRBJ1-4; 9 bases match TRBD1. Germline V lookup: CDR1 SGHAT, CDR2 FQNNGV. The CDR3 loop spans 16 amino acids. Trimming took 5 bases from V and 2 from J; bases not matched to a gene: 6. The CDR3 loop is CASSAPTGGTNEKLFF. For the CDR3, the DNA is TGTGCCAGCAGCGCCCCTACAGGGGGCACTAATGAAAAACTGTTTTTT.

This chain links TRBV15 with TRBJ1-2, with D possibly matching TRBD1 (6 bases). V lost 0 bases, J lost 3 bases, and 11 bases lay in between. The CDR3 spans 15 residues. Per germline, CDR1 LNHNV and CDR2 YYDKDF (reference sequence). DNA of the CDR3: TGTGCCACCAGCAGAGAGAAAGGGGGGGACTATGGCTACACCTTC. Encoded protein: CATSREKGGDYGYTF.

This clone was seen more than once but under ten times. The CDR3 bases are TGTGCCAGCTCCGGGACTAGCGGGAGAGGTAATGAGCAGTTCTTC. Translation gives CASSGTSGRGNEQFF. The V and J genes are TRBV2 and TRBJ2-1; 14 bases map to TRBD2. This CDR3 region has 15 residues. CDR1 and CDR2 (germline): SNHLY, FYNNEI. Losses at the gene ends were 8 bases for V and 7 bases for J; bases not matched to a gene: 7.